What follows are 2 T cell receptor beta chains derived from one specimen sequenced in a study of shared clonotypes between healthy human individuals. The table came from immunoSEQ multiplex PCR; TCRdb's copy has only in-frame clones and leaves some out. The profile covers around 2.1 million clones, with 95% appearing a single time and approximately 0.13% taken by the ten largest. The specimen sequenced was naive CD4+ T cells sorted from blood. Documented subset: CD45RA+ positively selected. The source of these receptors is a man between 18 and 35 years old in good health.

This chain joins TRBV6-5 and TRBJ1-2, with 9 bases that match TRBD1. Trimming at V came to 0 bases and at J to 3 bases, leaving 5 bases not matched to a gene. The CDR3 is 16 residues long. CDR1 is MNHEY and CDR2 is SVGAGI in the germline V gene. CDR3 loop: CASSYSTGQGHYGYTF. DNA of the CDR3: TGTGCCAGCAGTTACTCGACGGGACAGGGACACTATGGCTACACCTTC.

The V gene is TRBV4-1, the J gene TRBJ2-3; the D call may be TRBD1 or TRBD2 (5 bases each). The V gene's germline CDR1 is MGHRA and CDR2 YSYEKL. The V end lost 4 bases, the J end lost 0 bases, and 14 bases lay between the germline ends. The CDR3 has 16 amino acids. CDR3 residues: CASSLPRDGSTDTQYF. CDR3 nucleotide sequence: TGCGCCAGCAGCCTCCCCCGGGACGGAAGCACAGATACGCAGTATTTT.